This T cell receptor beta chain was obtained from a study of blood T cell repertoires in COVID-19 (dated by TCRdb to about 2020). General notes on the study: Collaborator samples came from the United States, Italy and Spain and covered acute and convalescent phases of COVID-19. Where available, HLA class I and class II types were taken from metadata supplied by the sample provider and were not determined by assay-based typing. Nearly every sample came with metadata listing a de-identified subject ID, COVID-19 status, age in years and sex. The prospective study material was composed of cDNA or gDNA derived from T cells, B-cell-depleted T cells, or PBMCs. The dataset comprised deeply sampled blood TCRbeta repertoires from subjects exposed to, actively infected with, or recovered from COVID-19. The samples were drawn from the first 160 participants of the ongoing ImmuneRACE study and from more than 1,000 subjects provided by 6 global collaborators. The repertoires were made available in a free public database intended to serve as a resource for research on the immune response to SARS-CoV-2.

TCRbeta CDR3 regions were amplified from genomic DNA by means of the immunoSEQ Assay, a bias-controlled multiplex PCR. The authors' pipeline ran thus. The number of nucleated cells in each sample was estimated by amplification of reference gene primers within the assay. To quantify the absolute abundance of each unique TCRbeta CDR3 rearrangement, sequence reads were collapsed and filtered. Productive Simpson clonality was computed per sample as the square root of Simpson's diversity index over productive rearrangements. This is the immuneACCESS table as TCRdb keeps it, with only in-frame sequences that have V and J called. A part of the clones is gone; compared with another copy, unresolved V genes explain less than half, and the rest is unexplained. V and J calls and clone size are as listed in that table; D and trimming were resolved from the DNA. The sample includes more than 150,000 clones, with 84% observed a single time. The ten largest clones represent around 6.8% of the sample.

In the case of this clone: Its antigen is still unknown. Per-base quality was not reported, and no clone a single base away is much larger than it.

Findings and caveats that apply to the study as a whole: The amount of clinical and demographic metadata varied by source and participant and was provided uncurated.

The collaborating institutions used their own protocols to collect whole blood in K2EDTA tubes. For TCRbeta analysis, collaborator samples were shipped as frozen whole blood, as isolated PBMCs, or as DNA extracted from either sample type. The source material was peripheral blood. The receptor was derived from a human donor in a cohort sampled during active COVID-19.

The CDR3 protein sequence reads: CASSQDAGVESPLHF. The nucleotide sequence is given as TGCGCCAGCAGCCAAGACGCGGGGGTTGAGTCACCCCTCCACTTT. This sequence uses TRBV4-1 and TRBJ1-6, with TRBD1 perhaps the D gene, on 5 matching bases. Reading from cysteine to phenylalanine, the CDR3 counts 15 amino acids. Of all the DNA, just the CDR3 is kept, 45 bases in frame from base 1. CDR1 is given as MGHRA and CDR2 as YSYEKL, both from the germline V gene. V is pared back by 0 bases and J by 10 bases, with 13 bases lying between the germline termini.